This is a list of T cell receptor beta chains from one sample in a study of blood T cell repertoires in COVID-19. TCRdb's copy holds only in-frame clones and misses some; the assay was immunoSEQ multiplex PCR. The sample lists approximately 90,000 clones; 65% to 85% were seen once. Source material: peripheral blood. Every receptor here comes from a woman aged 80 or over with active or convalescent COVID-19. The CDR3 runs from the conserved cysteine through the conserved F or W.

CASSSIAGVADTQYF TRBV19 15
CASSFLPGNEQYF TRBV7-2 13
CASSPAGPEYGYTF TRBV6-6 14
CASSGGTGLAYEQYF TRBV5-6 15
CASSLEGAAVTEAFF TRBV7-3 15
CASSVGLSSYEQYF TRBV7-9 14
CASSPTLVGQYF TRBV7-2 12
CASSYSRGGYNEQFF TRBV6-5 15
CSVEKNNNEQFF TRBV29-1 12
CASSFSSGRYEQYF TRBV27 14
CASRQRGQGAGDF TRBV2 13
CASSSTGGRETQYF TRBV18 14
CASSPPSGQGAGELFF TRBV18 16
CASSLPGTNEQFF TRBV27 13
CASSLYGGGNSYEQYF TRBV7-2 16
CASSAGTSGNYNEQFF TRBV9 16
CSGDSDTEAFF TRBV29-1 11
CASSLAQGGLPHTIYF TRBV5-1 16
CASRGQGTGNTIYF TRBV19 14
CASSPLGAGTPTYEQYF TRBV7-2 17
CASSLGQGEQPQHF TRBV5-5 14
CASRPGTGGRTEAFF TRBV27 15
CASRRQGGYGYTF TRBV2 13
CASSEDRGDTEAFF TRBV6-1 14
CASSLRTGSDTEAFF TRBV11-3 15
CASSLAGGGYTF TRBV5-1 12
CASSSRGQGAYGYTF TRBV19 15
CASSQDEASNEAFF TRBV4-3 14
CASSTRQGAVNEQFF TRBV6-2/TRBV6-3 15
CASSFTGMADTQYF TRBV28 14
CASSYFGSTDTQYF TRBV7-2 14
CASREEISGNTIYF TRBV5-4 14
CASSRDLGHLSFTF TRBV5-4 14
CASSAVTGGLTGELFF TRBV7-7 16
CASRTSGRGGEQYF TRBV5-1 14
CASSRDRLNTGELFF TRBV19 15
CASSLGIGGRDSGYGYTF TRBV7-6 18
CASSMARVKAFF TRBV19 12